The 9 T cell receptor beta chains in this list originate from one sample, sequenced in a study of blood T cell repertoires in COVID-19. Repertoires were generated with immunoSEQ multiplex PCR, while TCRdb's copy carries only in-frame clones and drops some. The sample contains approximately 120,000 clones, roughly 72% of which appear only once. The sample consisted of peripheral blood. The receptors originated from a human donor in a cohort sampled during active COVID-19.

The chain is built from TRBV28 and TRBJ1-2; 8 positions match TRBD1. The CDR3 extends over 16 amino acids. Germline V gives CDR1 MDHEN, CDR2 SYDVKM. V was clipped by 4 bases and J by 7 bases; unmatched bases: 14. The CDR3 spells CASSSPILTGVGGYTF. Here the CDR3 DNA reads TGTGCCAGCAGTTCCCCTATACTGACAGGGGTTGGTGGCTACACCTTC.

Only a few counts were recorded for this clone. V usage is TRBV19 and J usage is TRBJ1-3; D gene uncertain. The germline V gene encodes CDR1 LNHDA and CDR2 SQIVND (reference sequence). This CDR3 has 16 residues. The germline V and J ends were trimmed by 6 bases and 0 bases, with 15 bases remaining between them. The CDR3 loop is CASSTFTQFSGNTIYF. CDR3 nucleotides: TGTGCCAGTAGCACCTTCACCCAGTTCTCTGGAAACACCATATATTTT.

The CDR3 spells CASSRQDLGGYTF. In DNA, the CDR3 is TGTGCCAGCAGTCGACAGGATCTGGGCGGCTACACCTTC. The chain has TRBV6-5 and TRBJ1-2; D might be TRBD1 (6 bases). The length of the CDR3 is 13 residues. Germline loops: CDR1 MNHEY, CDR2 SVGAGI. The ends were cut back, 5 bases at V and 8 bases at J, with 15 bases in the middle.

The chain joins TRBV5-1 to TRBJ2-3; TRBD1 agrees at 8 bases. With 0 bases clipped from V and 1 base from J, the junction kept 4 bases outside the gene matches. The CDR3 has 16 residues. Germline CDR1 SGHRS, CDR2 YFSETQ. The CDR3 loop is CASSLGQGAGTDTQYF. The DNA for the CDR3 is TGCGCCAGCAGCTTGGGGCAGGGGGCTGGCACAGATACGCAGTATTTT.

The chain combines TRBV10-3 with TRBJ2-7, with D perhaps matching TRBD1 (5 bases). The CDR3 sequence is 14 residues long. Germline CDR1 ENHRY, CDR2 SYGVKD. The V gene lost 0 bases and the J gene lost 2 bases, with 8 bases spanning the gap. CDR3 sequence: CAISESGPPYEQYF. The CDR3 coding sequence is TGTGCCATCAGTGAGTCGGGGCCTCCCTACGAGCAGTACTTC.

This clone was seen at least ten times. The rearrangement links TRBV11-1 to TRBJ1-1, with D perhaps matching TRBD1 (5 bases). The CDR3 has 13 residues. Germline values: CDR1 SGHAT, CDR2 FQDESV (reference sequence). The V end was cut by 5 bases, the J end by 1 base, with 8 bases between. The CDR3 DNA reads as TGTGCCAGCAGCGTTGACAGGAACACTGAAGCTTTCTTT. Translating gives CASSVDRNTEAFF.

V is TRBV18 and J is TRBJ2-3; D gene uncertain. Trimming took 1 base from V and 5 from J, leaving 10 bases between them. The CDR3 is 14 amino acids. Germline V gene sequence: CDR1 KGHSH, CDR2 LQKENI. DNA of the CDR3: TGTGCCAGCTCACCACTACGCCCCGGAGATACGCAGTATTTT. Protein sequence: CASSPLRPGDTQYF.

The chain carries TRBV12-5 and TRBJ1-2; TRBD1 might be the D (5 bases). The germline gives CDR1 LGHNT, CDR2 FRNRAP. There are 14 residues in the CDR3. V dropped 2 bases and J dropped 6 bases, with 13 bases sitting between them. CDR3 residues: CASGLTVGEDGYTF. The CDR3 DNA sequence: TGTGCTAGTGGTTTGACAGTGGGGGAGGATGGCTACACCTTC.

V is TRBV7-3 and J is TRBJ2-3; 8 bases are shared with TRBD2. The CDR3 spans 19 residues. Germline CDR1 and CDR2: SGHTA and FQGTGA. Trimming cost V 4 bases and J 5 bases; bases outside gene matches: 20. The CDR3 bases are TGTGCCAGCAGCTCGCCTACCTTCGACGGGGGGGCGGAGCAAGATACGCAGTATTTT. The encoded protein is CASSSPTFDGGAEQDTQYF. Combining the CDR3 with reference TRBV7-3 and TRBJ2-3 gives the whole variable domain GAGVSQTPSNKVTEKGKYVELRCDPISGHTALYWYRQSLGQGPEFLIYFQGTGAADDSGLPNDRFFAVRPEGSVSTLKIQRTERGDSAVYLCASSSPTFDGGAEQDTQYFGPGTRLTVL.